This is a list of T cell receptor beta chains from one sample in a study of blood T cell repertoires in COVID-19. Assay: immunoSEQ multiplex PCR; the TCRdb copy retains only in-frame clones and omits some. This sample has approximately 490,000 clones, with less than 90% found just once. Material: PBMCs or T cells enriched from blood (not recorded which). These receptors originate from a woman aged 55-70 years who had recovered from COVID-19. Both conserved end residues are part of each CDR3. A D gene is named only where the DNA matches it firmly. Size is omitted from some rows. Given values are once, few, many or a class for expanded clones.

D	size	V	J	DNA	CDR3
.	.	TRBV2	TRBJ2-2	TGTGCCAGCAGAGGGCTCTCACCCGGACTTTTCAACACCGGGGAGCTGTTTTTT	CASRGLSPGLFNTGELFF
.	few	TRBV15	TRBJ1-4	TGTGCCACCAGCAACCACCGCGCTGGTGAAAAACTGTTTTTT	CATSNHRAGEKLFF
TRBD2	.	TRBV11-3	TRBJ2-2	TGTGCCAGCAGCTTAAGGTCTAGCGGGACCGGGGAGCTGTTTTTT	CASSLRSSGTGELFF
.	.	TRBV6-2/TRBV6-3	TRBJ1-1	TGTGCCAGCAGTTCCGCGACAGGTCGGACTGAAGCTTTCTTT	CASSSATGRTEAFF
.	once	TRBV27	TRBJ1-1	TGTGCCAGCAGTTTATCGGTCGGGGGGCGGACTGAAGCTTTCTTT	CASSLSVGGRTEAFF
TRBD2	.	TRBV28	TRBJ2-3	TGTGCCAGCAGTTTATGGGGACTAGCGGGGGGCCGGGATACGCAGTATTTT	CASSLWGLAGGRDTQYF
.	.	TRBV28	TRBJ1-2	TGTGCCAGTACCGTACGTACGGACTATGGCTACACCTTC	CASTVRTDYGYTF
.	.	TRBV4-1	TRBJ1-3	TGCGCCAGCAGCCAAGGGCCCGGGAAAACTGGAAACACCATATATTTT	CASSQGPGKTGNTIYF
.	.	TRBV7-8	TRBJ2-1	TGTGCCAGCAGCTTAGGGCGGGTGAGTAATGAGCAGTTCTTC	CASSLGRVSNEQFF
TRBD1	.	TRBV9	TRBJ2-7	TGTGCCAGCAGCTCAACGGACAGGACCGTCTCCTACGAGCAGTACTTC	CASSSTDRTVSYEQYF
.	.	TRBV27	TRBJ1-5	TGTGCCAGCAGCCTGTATCAGCCCCAGCATTTT	CASSLYQPQHF
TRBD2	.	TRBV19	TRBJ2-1	TGTGCCAGTAGTATACAACTAGCGGGGGATTGGGTAGAGCAGTTCTTC	CASSIQLAGDWVEQFF
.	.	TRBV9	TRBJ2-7	TGTGCCAGCAGCGTAGGGGACACCTCCTACGAGCAGTACTTC	CASSVGDTSYEQYF
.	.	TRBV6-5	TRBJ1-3	TGTGCCAGCAGTTACCATAACACCATATATTTT	CASSYHNTIYF
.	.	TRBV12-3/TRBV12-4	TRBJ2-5	TGTGCCAGCAGTAACAGGGTTGGTGAGACCCAGTACTTC	CASSNRVGETQYF
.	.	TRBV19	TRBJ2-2	TGTGCCAGTAGCCCCAGCGTAAGGACCGGGGAGCTGTTTTTT	CASSPSVRTGELFF
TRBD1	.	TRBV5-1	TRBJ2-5	TGCGCCAGCAGCTCTCAGGACAGGGGAAGGGTGGAGACCCAGTACTTC	CASSSQDRGRVETQYF
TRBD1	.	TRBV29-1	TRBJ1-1	TGCAGCGGGGGGCGGACAGGGGAGCACACTGAAGCTTTCTTT	CSGGRTGEHTEAFF
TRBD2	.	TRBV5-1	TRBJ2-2	TGCGCCAGCAGCTTCCCTAGACTAGCGACGAACACCGGGGAGCTGTTTTTT	CASSFPRLATNTGELFF
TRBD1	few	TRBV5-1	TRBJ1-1	TGCGCCAGCAGCGGACAGGGATACACTGAAGCTTTCTTT	CASSGQGYTEAFF
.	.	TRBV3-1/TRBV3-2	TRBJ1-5	TGTGCCAGCAGCCAAGACAGAAATCAGCCCCAGCATTTT	CASSQDRNQPQHF
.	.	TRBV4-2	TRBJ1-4	TGTGCCAGCAGCCAAGAAGGAAGGCAGGGGCAGGAAAAACTGTTTTTT	CASSQEGRQGQEKLFF
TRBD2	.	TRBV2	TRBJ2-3	TGTGCCAGCAGTGAGTACGGGAGGACAGATACGCAGTATTTT	CASSEYGRTDTQYF
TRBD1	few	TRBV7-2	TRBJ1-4	TGTGCCAGCAGCTTAAATCTGGGGACAGGGGAGAAACTGTTTTTT	CASSLNLGTGEKLFF
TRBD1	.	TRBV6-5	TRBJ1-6	TGTGCCAGCAGTCAGGACAGGGGAGTTTCACCCCTCCACTTT	CASSQDRGVSPLHF
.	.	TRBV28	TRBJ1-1	TGTGCCAGCAGTTCCACCGGAGAGAACACTGAAGCTTTCTTT	CASSSTGENTEAFF
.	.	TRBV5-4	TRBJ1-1	TGTGCCAGCAGCTGGGGGGGGGCGAGAAACACTGAAGCTTTCTTT	CASSWGGARNTEAFF